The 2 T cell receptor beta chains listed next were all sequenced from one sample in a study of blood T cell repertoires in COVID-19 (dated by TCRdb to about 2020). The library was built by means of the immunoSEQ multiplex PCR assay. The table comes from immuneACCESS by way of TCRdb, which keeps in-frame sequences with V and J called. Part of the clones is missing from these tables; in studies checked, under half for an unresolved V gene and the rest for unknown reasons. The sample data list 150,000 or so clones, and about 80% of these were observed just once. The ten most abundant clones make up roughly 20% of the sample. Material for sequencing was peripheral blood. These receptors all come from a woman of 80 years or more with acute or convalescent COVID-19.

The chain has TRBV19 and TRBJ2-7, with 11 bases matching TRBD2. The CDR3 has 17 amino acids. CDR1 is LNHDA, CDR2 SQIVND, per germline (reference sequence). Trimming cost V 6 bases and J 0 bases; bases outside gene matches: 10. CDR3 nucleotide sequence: TGTGCCAGTAGCTCTTACTCCGGGACTAGCGGCTCCTACGAGCAGTACTTC. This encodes CASSSYSGTSGSYEQYF.

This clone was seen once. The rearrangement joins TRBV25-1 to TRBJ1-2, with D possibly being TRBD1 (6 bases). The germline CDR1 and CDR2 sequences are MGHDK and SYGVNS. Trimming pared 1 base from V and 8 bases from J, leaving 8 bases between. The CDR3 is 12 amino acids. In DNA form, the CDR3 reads TGTGCCAGCAGTGAATGGGGGCGGGGCTACACCTTC. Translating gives CASSEWGRGYTF.